The next 16 T cell receptor beta chains were all read from a single sample in a study of blood T cell repertoires in COVID-19. Assay: immunoSEQ multiplex PCR; the TCRdb copy retains only in-frame clones and omits some. The sample lists 150,000 or so clones, over 70% occurring once. Sequencing was carried out using PBMCs or T cells enriched from blood (not recorded which). The receptors shown here come from a man aged 70-80 years who had been exposed to COVID-19.

In DNA form, the CDR3 reads TGTGCCAGCAGCCAACGAGACTTAGCCTCCTACGAGCAGTACTTC. Protein product: CASSQRDLASYEQYF. V usage is TRBV7-9 and J usage is TRBJ2-7; no reliable D call. Trimming left V 5 bases short and J 0 bases short, with 14 bases between. Germline values: CDR1 SEHNR, CDR2 FQNEAQ (reference sequence). This CDR3 is 15 amino acids long.

The chain employs TRBV11-2 and TRBJ2-7, with D perhaps matching TRBD1 (6 bases). The V end lost 0 bases, the J end lost 3 bases, and 12 bases lay between the germline ends. CDR1 and CDR2 from the germline V gene are SGHAT and FQNNGV. The CDR3 spans 15 residues. In nucleotides, the CDR3 is TGTGCCAGCAGCTTAGAAAGGGACACCTACTACGAGCAGTACTTC. This gives the protein CASSLERDTYYEQYF.

This chain uses TRBV11-1 with TRBJ2-3, with D possibly TRBD2 on 7 matching bases. From germline, CDR1 is SGHAT and CDR2 FQDESV (reference sequence). V was shortened by 1 base and J by 3 bases, with 11 bases between the two germline ends. CDR3 length equals 15 residues. The CDR3 is CASSLEGGRTDTQYF. DNA for the CDR3: TGTGCCAGCAGCTTAGAGGGGGGGCGAACAGATACGCAGTATTTT. Full variable domain (outside the CDR3, taken from reference TRBV11-1 and TRBJ2-3): EAEVAQSPRYKITEKSQAVAFWCDPISGHATLYWYRQILGQGPELLVQFQDESVVDDSQLPKDRFSAERLKGVDSTLKIQPAELGDSAMYLCASSLEGGRTDTQYFGPGTRLTVL.

The J gene is TRBJ1-5, the V gene TRBV6-1, with D possibly TRBD1 on 5 matching bases. The V gene lost 2 bases and the J gene lost 7 bases, with 12 bases spanning the gap. This CDR3 region has 14 residues. The germline CDR1 and CDR2 sequences are MNHNS and SASEGT. The CDR3 loop is CASSESGWGQPQHF. CDR3 DNA: TGTGCCAGCAGTGAATCAGGGTGGGGCCAGCCCCAGCATTTT.

V is TRBV25-1 and J is TRBJ2-1; 8 bases map to TRBD1. The CDR3 contains 15 residues. J was trimmed by 9 bases and V by 2 bases; bases with no gene match: 9. CDR1 and CDR2 (germline): MGHDK, SYGVNS. The CDR3 spells CASSEVGQGWGEQFF. The CDR3 DNA is TGTGCCAGCAGTGAAGTCGGACAGGGCTGGGGTGAGCAGTTCTTC. The full variable domain, its missing parts supplied by reference TRBV25-1 and TRBJ2-1, is EADIYQTPRYLVIGTGKKITLECSQTMGHDKMYWYQQDPGMELHLIHYSYGVNSTEKGDLSSESTVSRIRTEHFPLTLESARPSHTSQYLCASSEVGQGWGEQFFGPGTRLTVL.

This clone was recorded a few times. This rearrangement joins TRBV6-5 to TRBJ1-4; 12 nucleotides align to TRBD1. V trimming: 2 bases; J trimming: 12 bases; junction bases outside the gene matches: 10. The germline gives CDR1 MNHEY, CDR2 SVGAGI. There are 16 residues in the CDR3. The CDR3 DNA follows: TGTGCCAGCAGTTACGGGACAGGGGGCGGCTGGGGCGAACTGTTTTTT. Protein: CASSYGTGGGWGELFF.

This clone was observed a single time. The chain carries TRBV28 and TRBJ2-3; D may be TRBD2 (6 bases). Trimming shortened V by 2 bases and J by 5 bases, and 11 bases separated the two germline ends. This CDR3 has 14 residues. Germline V gives CDR1 MDHEN, CDR2 SYDVKM. The CDR3 DNA reads TGTGCCAGCAGTTTAGGAGGGCCCTTAGATACGCAGTATTTT. This gives the protein CASSLGGPLDTQYF.

This sequence joins TRBV28 and TRBJ2-3; TRBD2 aligns across 7 bases. There are 17 residues in the CDR3. V lost 3 bases and J lost 0; bases outside the gene matches: 9. Looked up from germline, CDR1 is MDHEN and CDR2 is SYDVKM. In DNA, the CDR3 is TGTGCCAGCAGTTTTGGGAGGGTGGGGTCTAGCACAGATACGCAGTATTTT. Protein product: CASSFGRVGSSTDTQYF. Full variable domain (remainder filled in from reference TRBV28 and TRBJ2-3): DVKVTQSSRYLVKRTGEKVFLECVQDMDHENMFWYRQDPGLGLRLIYFSYDVKMKEKGDIPEGYSVSREKKERFSLILESASTNQTSMYLCASSFGRVGSSTDTQYFGPGTRLTVL.

The V gene is TRBV18, the J gene TRBJ1-2; TRBD1 agrees at 7 bases. The CDR3 is 14 residues long. The trim removed 1 base at V and 5 bases at J, leaving 4 bases unmatched. Germline V gene sequence: CDR1 KGHSH, CDR2 LQKENI. The CDR3 reads CASSPRTGAYGYTF. CDR3 DNA: TGTGCCAGCTCACCACGCACAGGGGCGTATGGCTACACCTTC.

The V call is TRBV19, the J call TRBJ2-3, with 8 bases fitting TRBD1. The CDR3 covers 16 residues. Germline V gene lookup returns CDR1 LNHDA and CDR2 SQIVND (reference sequence). V lost 5 bases, J lost 3 bases, and 10 bases stayed unmatched. In nucleotides, the CDR3 is TGTGCCAGTAGTCCGCTCGCAGGGGGCAGGACAGATACGCAGTATTTT. This gives the protein CASSPLAGGRTDTQYF.

CDR3 sequence (DNA): TGTGCCAGTAGTCTCGCCCGGGGACAGGGGAATGGCTACACCTTC. It translates to CASSLARGQGNGYTF. The gene calls are TRBV19 and TRBJ1-2; 10 bases align to TRBD1. The CDR3 is 15 residues long. The V gene's germline CDR1 is LNHDA and CDR2 SQIVND (reference sequence). V shed 5 bases, J shed 6 bases, and the junction held 9 bases outside the gene matches.

The chain is built from TRBV27 and TRBJ1-1, with D maybe TRBD1 (6 bases). The germline CDR1 and CDR2 sequences are MNHEY and SMNVEV (reference sequence). The CDR3 loop spans 14 amino acids. The ends were cut back, 4 bases at V and 5 bases at J, with 14 bases in the middle. CDR3 DNA: TGTGCCAGCAGTTCGTCCGGGGGGCCAACTGAAGCTTTCTTT. Its protein is CASSSSGGPTEAFF.

The gene calls are TRBV29-1 and TRBJ2-3, with D possibly TRBD2 on 7 matching bases. The germline CDR1 and CDR2 sequences are SQVTM and ANQGSEA. The CDR3 runs to 16 residues. V was shortened by 2 bases and J by 3 bases, with 18 bases between the two germline ends. In DNA form, the CDR3 reads TGCAGCGTTGAAAGGGGGGCGGGAGTAGGAACAGATACGCAGTATTTT. Its protein is CSVERGAGVGTDTQYF.

This clone has a single count. The CDR3: CASSVAFIDRGAGELFF. CDR3 DNA: TGTGCCAGCAGCGTAGCTTTCATCGACAGGGGGGCCGGGGAGCTGTTTTTT. V is TRBV9 and J is TRBJ2-2; TRBD1 matches at 9 bases. This CDR3 is built from 17 residues. Trimming took 0 bases from V and 6 from J; bases not matched to a gene: 9. CDR1 and CDR2 from the germline V gene are SGDLS and YYNGEE.

The rearrangement joins TRBV10-2 to TRBJ1-1; D unresolved. CDR3 length: 13 amino acids. Germline assignment: CDR1 WSHSY and CDR2 SAAADI. V dropped 7 bases and J dropped 1 base, with 10 bases sitting between them. For the CDR3, the DNA is TGCGCCAGCACCAGGATGGAGAACACTGAAGCTTTCTTT. This codes for CASTRMENTEAFF.

The chain couples TRBV5-1 to TRBJ1-1; D ambiguous. Germline CDR1 reads SGHRS; CDR2 reads YFSETQ. The CDR3 loop spans 13 amino acids. V lost 0 bases to trimming and J lost 4 bases, with 7 bases between them. The CDR3, as DNA: TGCGCCAGCAGCTTGGGAGGGCGCACTGAAGCTTTCTTT. This gives the protein CASSLGGRTEAFF.